One sample yielded the 10 T cell receptor beta chains listed below, sequenced in a study of blood T cell repertoires in COVID-19. Sequencing was performed with immunoSEQ multiplex PCR; in TCRdb, only in-frame clones are kept and a portion is missing. Here the sample spans 25,000 to 35,000 clones, about 89% being singletons. Sequencing was carried out using peripheral blood. The receptors here all came from a human donor with active COVID-19. The donor label of this sample is uncertain.

The J gene is TRBJ2-1, the V gene TRBV10-1, with 11 positions matching TRBD2. Germline V lookup: CDR1 WNHNN, CDR2 SYGVQD (reference sequence). This CDR3 contains 15 residues. The J segment lost 7 bases and the V segment lost 3 bases, leaving 5 bases of the junction unmatched. CDR3 amino acids: CASSDSGGVQNEQFF. CDR3 in DNA: TGCGCCAGCAGTGATAGCGGGGGGGTACAGAATGAGCAGTTCTTC.

The table lists this clone with a few counts. J is TRBJ2-5 and V is TRBV10-2; possibly TRBD2 for D (6 bases). The ends were cut back, 10 bases at V and 2 bases at J, with 17 bases in the middle. The length of the CDR3 is 14 residues. Germline V lookup: CDR1 WSHSY, CDR2 SAAADI. DNA of the CDR3: TGCGCCACCCAGAAGGCGGGACGGCAAGAGACCCAGTACTTC. It yields the protein CATQKAGRQETQYF.

The V gene is TRBV6-5, the J gene TRBJ2-7; 9 bases align to TRBD1. V gave up 7 bases and J gave up 6 bases; unmatched junction bases: 13. The CDR3 is 15 residues long. The germline CDR1 and CDR2 sequences are MNHEY and SVGAGI. The CDR3 DNA reads TGTGCCAGCACCCCTGGGACAGGGAGCGGCTCCGAGCAGTACTTC. Translation gives CASTPGTGSGSEQYF.

The J gene is TRBJ2-7, the V gene TRBV6-6, with a tentative D call TRBD2 (6 bases). From germline, CDR1 is MNHNY and CDR2 SVGAGI (reference sequence). The V gene lost 8 bases and the J gene lost 2 bases, with 16 bases spanning the gap. CDR3 size: 14 residues. CDR3 nucleotide sequence: TGTGCCAGCCCTTGCGGGGCAGCGACCTACGAGCAGTACTTC. Translated, it gives CASPCGAATYEQYF.

CDR3 protein: CASSLDRGVTNEKLFF. The CDR3 coding sequence is TGTGCCAGCAGCCTGGACAGGGGAGTAACTAATGAAAAACTGTTTTTT. V gene TRBV28 combines with J gene TRBJ1-4, with 9 bases identical to TRBD1. This CDR3 region has 16 residues. The V segment lost 6 bases and the J segment 1 base; nucleotides outside the gene matches: 6. From germline, CDR1 is MDHEN and CDR2 SYDVKM.

This sequence joins TRBV9 and TRBJ2-3, with a tentative D call TRBD2 (6 bases). Trimming left V 3 bases short and J 4 bases short, with 9 bases between. The germline V gene has CDR1 SGDLS and CDR2 YYNGEE. The CDR3 has 13 amino acids. For the CDR3, the DNA is TGTGCCAGCAGCGGGGGCGGGGCAGATACGCAGTATTTT. Its protein is CASSGGGADTQYF. Full variable domain (missing parts from reference TRBV9 and TRBJ2-3): DSGVTQTPKHLITATGQRVTLRCSPRSGDLSVYWYQQSLDQGLQFLIQYYNGEERAKGNILERFSAQQFPDLHSELNLSSLELGDSALYFCASSGGGADTQYFGPGTRLTVL.

The V and J genes are TRBV12-5 and TRBJ2-2; possibly TRBD1 for D (6 bases). The CDR3 is 15 amino acids. Trimming shortened V by 4 bases and J by 5 bases, and 14 bases separated the two germline ends. Germline-derived CDR1 and CDR2 are LGHNT and FRNRAP. CDR3 coding DNA: TGTGCTAGTGGTTCCACTGACAGGTGGACCGGGGAGCTGTTTTTT. Its translation is CASGSTDRWTGELFF.

In DNA, the CDR3 is TGTGCCAGCAGTTTCCCTGCCAGTAATTCACCCCTCCACTTT. Translated: CASSFPASNSPLHF. The gene calls are TRBV27 and TRBJ1-6; unclear D gene. V was cut by 3 bases and J by 6 bases, with 9 bases left in between. Germline V gene sequence: CDR1 MNHEY, CDR2 SMNVEV (reference sequence). The CDR3 length is 14 residues.

V is TRBV6-5 and J is TRBJ1-2; D is possibly TRBD1 (5 bases). Looked up from germline, CDR1 is MNHEY and CDR2 is SVGAGI. V lost 5 bases to trimming and J lost 5 bases, with 12 bases between them. This CDR3 is built from 13 residues. Here the CDR3 reads CASSQQESYGYTF. Written as DNA, the CDR3 is TGTGCCAGCAGTCAACAGGAGTCGTATGGCTACACCTTC.

The rearrangement joins TRBV10-3 to TRBJ1-6, with D tentatively TRBD1 (6 bases). Per the germline V gene, CDR1 is ENHRY and CDR2 is SYGVKD. CDR3 length equals 16 residues. Trimming left V 3 bases short and J 7 bases short, with 16 bases between. CDR3 nucleotide sequence: TGTGCCATCAGTGAAAATTTAACAGGGACGAATTCACCCCTCCACTTT. Its protein is CAISENLTGTNSPLHF.